The source of this T cell receptor (beta chain) is a study of blood T cells in healthy people across ages. Overall study context: With template switching, about one barcoded beta molecule was captured per two T cells.

A sample-barcoded 5' primer and a J-beta primer mix were used in a second PCR of roughly 7 to 11 cycles. Via MiXCR, TCRdb re-called the 5' RACE reads, giving one row per CDR3 protein. The repertoire has over a million distinct CDR3 sequences, roughly 43% of them found once; the top ten carry 4%. This clonotype showed up just a few times. Trimming pared 0 bases from V and 8 bases from J, leaving 13 bases between. The CDR3 covers 14 residues. The germline CDR1 and CDR2 sequences are MNHEY and SVGAGI. The chain employs TRBV6-5 and TRBJ1-2, with D perhaps matching TRBD1 (5 bases). The sample taken for sequencing was blood. The sequence came from a woman between 18 and 29 years old in good health. CDR3 in amino acids: CASSYSGPLAGYTF. CDR3 DNA sequence: TGTGCCAGCAGTTACTCGGGACCGCTCGCGGGCTACACCTTC.